One and the same sample provided the 21 T cell receptor beta chains below, sequenced in a study of OX40 agonist ivuxolimab in advanced cancers. TCRdb's copy holds only in-frame clones and misses some; the assay was immunoSEQ multiplex PCR. This sample has fewer than 70,000 clones; around 85% occur once, and the top ten carry about 5.9%. The sample in question was CD4+ or CD8+ T cells sorted from blood, obtained in a trial of the OX40 agonist ivuxolimab. The source is an adult with an advanced solid tumor such as melanoma, head and neck, liver or kidney cancer.

This clone occurred a few times. The genes are TRBV2 and TRBJ2-1, with 12 bases lining up with TRBD2. Per the germline V gene, CDR1 is SNHLY and CDR2 is FYNNEI. V lost 6 bases to trimming and J lost 8 bases; unmatched junction nucleotides: 5. CDR3 size: 14 residues. The chain's CDR3 is CASRQTSGGYEQFF. The CDR3 coding sequence is TGTGCCAGCAGGCAGACTAGCGGGGGTTATGAGCAGTTCTTC.

The genes are TRBV11-2 and TRBJ1-1; D call uncertain. The CDR3 covers 16 residues. The V gene's germline CDR1 is SGHAT and CDR2 FQNNGV. Trimming stripped 0 bases from V and 0 bases from J, with 11 bases between. The CDR3 spells CASSLEFGRMNTEAFF. CDR3 in DNA: TGTGCCAGCAGCTTAGAGTTCGGGCGGATGAACACTGAAGCTTTCTTT.

The chain joins TRBV11-3 to TRBJ2-5; 11 bases are shared with TRBD1. Germline V lookup: CDR1 SGHNT, CDR2 YENEEA. Trimming at V came to 5 bases and at J to 4 bases, leaving 6 bases not matched to a gene. This CDR3 comprises 15 residues. CDR3 in DNA: TGTGCCAGCAGCGTCGGACAGGGGGCAGGAGAGACCCAGTACTTC. It specifies CASSVGQGAGETQYF. Drawing the rest from reference TRBV11-3 and TRBJ2-5, the complete variable domain is EAGVVQSPRYKIIEKKQPVAFWCNPISGHNTLYWYLQNLGQGPELLIRYENEEAVDDSQLPKDRFSAERLKGVDSTLKIQPAELGDSAVYLCASSVGQGAGETQYFGPGTRLLVL.

This clone was recorded a few times. This sequence joins TRBV19 and TRBJ2-7; possibly TRBD2 for D (6 bases). The CDR3 loop spans 14 amino acids. Germline CDR1 and CDR2: LNHDA and SQIVND (reference sequence). Trimming cost V 5 bases and J 2 bases, with 13 bases left between them. CDR3 sequence (DNA): TGTGCCAGTAGTGCTAGCTGGGGGGCCTACGAGCAGTACTTC. Amino acids: CASSASWGAYEQYF.

The V call is TRBV13, the J call TRBJ2-7, with 7 bases fitting TRBD1. CDR1 is PRHDT, CDR2 FYEKMQ, per germline (reference sequence). J gave up 4 bases and V 4 bases, and 10 bases lay outside the gene matches. The CDR3 extends over 15 amino acids. The CDR3 spells CASSYGETGPYEQYF. CDR3 in DNA: TGTGCCAGCAGCTACGGGGAGACAGGGCCTTACGAGCAGTACTTC.

The chain couples TRBV5-1 to TRBJ2-7; 7 bases agree with TRBD1. This CDR3 contains 16 residues. Looked up from germline, CDR1 is SGHRS and CDR2 is YFSETQ. Losses at the gene ends were 0 bases for V and 0 bases for J; bases not matched to a gene: 6. The DNA for the CDR3 is TGCGCCAGCAGCTTGGTCCGGGACAGCGACTCCTACGAGCAGTACTTC. Its protein is CASSLVRDSDSYEQYF. The complete variable domain, with remaining parts taken from reference TRBV5-1 and TRBJ2-7, reads KAGVTQTPRYLIKTRGQQVTLSCSPISGHRSVSWYQQTPGQGLQFLFEYFSETQRNKGNFPGRFSGRQFSNSRSEMNVSTLELGDSALYLCASSLVRDSDSYEQYFGPGTRLTVT.

J is TRBJ2-3 and V is TRBV9; 9 bases line up with TRBD2. The CDR3 is 16 residues long. The V gene's germline CDR1 is SGDLS and CDR2 YYNGEE. The ends lost 0 bases at V and 3 bases at J; junction bases unmatched: 5. This chain's CDR3 is CASSVGASGMTDTQYF. The CDR3 DNA follows: TGTGCCAGCAGCGTAGGCGCTAGCGGGATGACAGATACGCAGTATTTT. Full variable domain (missing parts from reference TRBV9 and TRBJ2-3): DSGVTQTPKHLITATGQRVTLRCSPRSGDLSVYWYQQSLDQGLQFLIQYYNGEERAKGNILERFSAQQFPDLHSELNLSSLELGDSALYFCASSVGASGMTDTQYFGPGTRLTVL.

The CDR3 loop is CASTTTGNHEQYF. In DNA form, the CDR3 reads TGTGCCAGCACCACCACAGGGAATCACGAGCAGTACTTC. The J gene is TRBJ2-5, the V gene TRBV7-2, with D perhaps TRBD1 (6 bases). The DNA end is more similar to TRBJ2-7, so the J call may be wrong. Germline V gives CDR1 SGHTA, CDR2 FQGNSA. CDR3 length equals 13 residues.

This clone came up once. The chain combines TRBV10-3 with TRBJ1-3, with D possibly matching TRBD1 (6 bases). With 10 bases removed from V and 1 base from J, the gap between germline ends came to 26 bases. The germline V gene has CDR1 ENHRY and CDR2 SYGVKD. The CDR3 has 18 residues. CDR3 DNA sequence: TGTGCCACCCTAAGTCAACAGGGAGCATCTAAATCTGGAAACACCATATATTTT. This codes for CATLSQQGASKSGNTIYF.

This chain links TRBV5-1 with TRBJ2-1; D is possibly TRBD1 (5 bases). This CDR3 is 16 amino acids long. Deletions cut 4 bases from V and 5 bases from J, with 19 bases between. CDR1 and CDR2 (germline): SGHRS, YFSETQ. CDR3 bases: TGCGCCAGCAGCCAGGGCCATACAGGAAGGGACAATGAGCAGTTCTTC. Protein product: CASSQGHTGRDNEQFF.

The genes are TRBV18 and TRBJ1-4, with a weak D call TRBD1 (5 bases). The germline gives CDR1 KGHSH, CDR2 LQKENI. This CDR3 is 15 amino acids long. V lost 0 bases, J lost 5 bases, and 10 bases lay in between. The CDR3 is CASSPPTGLNEKLFF. CDR3 sequence (DNA): TGTGCCAGCTCACCACCAACGGGACTGAATGAAAAACTGTTTTTT.

The chain couples TRBV25-1 to TRBJ1-2; D call uncertain. The CDR3 sequence is 14 residues long. CDR1 and CDR2 from the germline V gene are MGHDK and SYGVNS. The V gene lost 3 bases and the J gene lost 4 bases, with 12 bases spanning the gap. CDR3 sequence: CASSDSQRLYGYTF. The CDR3 DNA reads TGTGCCAGCAGTGACTCACAGCGACTCTATGGCTACACCTTC.

This chain connects TRBV13 to TRBJ1-1; D not certain. The CDR3 loop spans 13 amino acids. CDR1 and CDR2 (germline): PRHDT, FYEKMQ (reference sequence). Trimming pared 1 base from V and 5 bases from J, leaving 8 bases between. The CDR3 DNA reads TGTGCCAGCAGCTTAGTTCGGGCGACTGAAGCTTTCTTT. It codes for CASSLVRATEAFF.

J is TRBJ2-3 and V is TRBV5-1; weak D call: TRBD1 (7 bases). Looked up from germline, CDR1 is SGHRS and CDR2 is YFSETQ. The CDR3 length is 15 residues. V gave up 5 bases and J gave up 2 bases, with 15 bases separating them. The CDR3: CASRRGQTHTDTQYF. The DNA of the CDR3 is TGCGCCAGCAGGCGGGGACAGACCCACACAGATACGCAGTATTTT.

The chain is built from TRBV10-3 and TRBJ2-5; weak D call: TRBD1 (7 bases). Germline CDR1 reads ENHRY; CDR2 reads SYGVKD. The V end lost 6 bases, the J end lost 4 bases, and 18 bases lay between the germline ends. The CDR3 has 15 residues. The CDR3 sequence: CAIRRQGGVGETQYF. CDR3 DNA: TGTGCCATCAGAAGACAGGGAGGTGTGGGAGAGACCCAGTACTTC.

V gene TRBV18 combines with J gene TRBJ1-2; 7 positions agree with TRBD1. The J segment lost 3 bases and the V segment lost 8 bases, leaving 6 bases of the junction unmatched. Germline lookup yields CDR1 KGHSH and CDR2 LQKENI. The CDR3 spans 13 residues. CDR3 in amino acids: CASRTGTDYGYTF. The CDR3 nucleotides are TGTGCCAGCCGCACAGGGACAGACTATGGCTACACCTTC.

The V gene is TRBV2, the J gene TRBJ1-5; 9 nucleotides match TRBD1. The CDR3 contains 15 residues. V was clipped by 2 bases and J by 5 bases; unmatched bases: 4. From germline, CDR1 is SNHLY and CDR2 FYNNEI. The CDR3 DNA reads TGTGCCAGCAGTGAACTGGGACAGGGACATCAGCCCCAGCATTTT. This gives the protein CASSELGQGHQPQHF.

The chain links TRBV2 to TRBJ1-1, with D hard to call. V lost 6 bases and J 4 bases, leaving 18 bases between the germline ends. Germline CDR1 and CDR2: SNHLY and FYNNEI. This CDR3 spans 15 amino acids. CDR3 in DNA: TGTGCCAGCAGCGTCCTGTGGGCAGGTGGCACTGAAGCTTTCTTT. The encoded protein is CASSVLWAGGTEAFF.

The V gene is TRBV5-1, the J gene TRBJ2-2; tentative D call: TRBD1 (5 bases). From germline, CDR1 is SGHRS and CDR2 YFSETQ. The V and J ends lost 6 bases and 7 bases respectively, with 16 bases between them. The CDR3 has 14 amino acids. Written as DNA, the CDR3 is TGCGCCAGCATCCCCGACAGCACCAGCGGGGAGCTGTTTTTT. Its protein product is CASIPDSTSGELFF. Based on the CDR3 plus reference TRBV5-1 and TRBJ2-2, the full variable domain is KAGVTQTPRYLIKTRGQQVTLSCSPISGHRSVSWYQQTPGQGLQFLFEYFSETQRNKGNFPGRFSGRQFSNSRSEMNVSTLELGDSALYLCASIPDSTSGELFFGEGSRLTVL.

The CDR3 protein is CASSLAHLDPYF. The CDR3 DNA reads TGTGCCAGCAGCTTAGCACACCTTGATCCGTACTTC. The chain combines TRBV11-2 with TRBJ2-7; D gene unclear. CDR1 and CDR2 from the germline V gene are SGHAT and FQNNGV. The CDR3 consists of 12 residues. The germline V and J ends were trimmed by 1 base and 12 bases, with 13 bases remaining between them.

A word on this clone: With only one base between it and a far larger clone, this is likely a read error. The chain is built from TRBV30 and TRBJ1-1; weak D call: TRBD1 (5 bases). Germline CDR1 reads GTSNPN; CDR2 reads SVGIG (reference sequence). The V end was cut by 0 bases, the J end by 5 bases, with 10 bases between. This CDR3 has 13 amino acids. In DNA form, the CDR3 reads TGTGCCTGGAGTGTACTAGGGGTGACTGAAGCTTTCTTT. Encoded protein: CAWSVLGVTEAFF.